This T cell receptor beta chain derives from a study of T-cell memory formation after mild COVID-19. Findings of the study overall: Some clones that responded were present in memory (sampled pre-infection), which suggests cross-reactive memory joined.

TCRdb itself ran the 5' RACE reads through MiXCR, one entry per CDR3 protein. The data show around 440,000 distinct CDR3 sequences, approximately 18% seen once. This clonotype was detected many times. The target antigen is unknown. Germline CDR1 and CDR2: SGHVS and FNYEAQ. With V trimmed by 4 bases and J by 10 bases, 7 bases remained unmatched. The CDR3 has 14 residues. The receptor was derived from an adult woman who had mild COVID-19 (a few samples of this study predate the infection). Cell type and time point are not known. This chain links TRBV7-6 with TRBJ1-1; 12 bases are a match to TRBD1. The sequencing input was PBMCs or a T cell subset sorted from them (not recorded which). In nucleotides, the CDR3 is TGTGCCAGCAGCTCACCGGGACAGGGGGCTGGAGCTTTCTTT. It encodes CASSSPGQGAGAFF.